These 29 T cell receptor beta chains came from one sample sequenced in a study of shared clonotypes between healthy human individuals. The method was immunoSEQ multiplex PCR; TCRdb's version includes in-frame clones alone and lacks a portion of them. The repertoire holds some 1.5 million clones, with around 97% as singletons. Specimen: naive CD4+ T cells sorted from blood. Documented subset: CD45RA+ positively selected. The receptors shown here come from a man in his thirties or forties in good health.

The rearrangement joins TRBV7-2 to TRBJ2-1; TRBD2 aligns across 8 bases. The CDR3 has 18 residues. The junction had 10 bases not matched to a gene; V was cut back by 3 bases and J by 0 bases. In germline, CDR1 is SGHTA, CDR2 FQGNSA. CDR3 coding DNA: TGTGCCAGCAGCTTCGGGCTAGCGGGTTCCAGCTCCTACAATGAGCAGTTCTTC. As protein: CASSFGLAGSSSYNEQFF. Together with reference TRBV7-2 and TRBJ2-1, the CDR3 gives the full variable domain: GAGVSQSPSNKVTEKGKDVELRCDPISGHTALYWYRQSLGQGLEFLIYFQGNSAPDKSGLPSDRFSAERTGGSVSTLTIQRTQQEDSAVYLCASSFGLAGSSSYNEQFFGPGTRLTVL.

This clone was recorded only once. The rearrangement uses TRBV15 and TRBJ2-3; 7 nucleotides align to TRBD2. CDR3 length: 17 residues. The V gene's germline CDR1 is LNHNV and CDR2 YYDKDF (reference sequence). V lost 4 bases and J lost 4; bases outside the gene matches: 14. Here the CDR3 reads CATSTREGLTGSDTQYF. The CDR3 DNA reads as TGTGCCACCAGCACTAGGGAGGGACTAACCGGTTCAGATACGCAGTATTTT.

The chain carries TRBV4-1 and TRBJ2-1; 9 positions match TRBD2. The J segment lost 9 bases and the V segment lost 0 bases, leaving 12 bases of the junction unmatched. CDR3 length: 17 residues. Looked up from germline, CDR1 is MGHRA and CDR2 is YSYEKL. CDR3 sequence reads: CASSQESRLAGWGEQFF. The CDR3 DNA sequence: TGCGCCAGCAGCCAAGAAAGTAGGCTAGCGGGATGGGGTGAGCAGTTCTTC.

The chain has TRBV6-5 and TRBJ1-1; 8 bases are a match to TRBD1. The CDR3 has 14 amino acids. V shed 6 bases, J shed 0 bases, and the junction held 3 bases outside the gene matches. The germline V gene has CDR1 MNHEY and CDR2 SVGAGI. For the CDR3, the DNA is TGTGCCAGCAGCCGACAGGGGATGAACACTGAAGCTTTCTTT. Protein product: CASSRQGMNTEAFF.

The chain joins TRBV7-8 to TRBJ2-5, with a tentative D call TRBD1 (5 bases). CDR3 length: 16 residues. CDR1 and CDR2 (germline): SGHVS, FQNEAQ. V lost 5 bases and J 5 bases, leaving 21 bases between the germline ends. The CDR3 sequence: CASSRRKGPLGETQYF. The DNA for the CDR3 is TGTGCCAGCAGCCGAAGGAAGGGGCCCCTCGGGGAGACCCAGTACTTC.

The chain carries TRBV5-1 and TRBJ1-1, with a tentative D call TRBD1 (6 bases). The CDR3 has 16 residues. The germline V and J ends were trimmed by 4 bases and 1 base, with 17 bases remaining between them. Looked up from germline, CDR1 is SGHRS and CDR2 is YFSETQ. Written as DNA, the CDR3 is TGCGCCAGCAGCAACCGGGCCCTAGGGGGGAACACTGAAGCTTTCTTT. It yields the protein CASSNRALGGNTEAFF.

V is TRBV6-4 and J is TRBJ2-5, with 10 bases fitting TRBD2. CDR1 and CDR2 (germline): MRHNA, SNTAGT. V shed 8 bases, J shed 7 bases, and the junction held 13 bases outside the gene matches. This CDR3 comprises 15 residues. This CDR3 reads CASRGEREGPGTQYF. Written as DNA, the CDR3 is TGTGCCAGCCGAGGTGAGCGGGAGGGCCCCGGGACCCAGTACTTC.

The chain has TRBV4-2 and TRBJ2-2, with 7 bases identical to TRBD2. CDR3 length: 18 amino acids. Germline lookup yields CDR1 LGHNA and CDR2 YNFKEQ. With V trimmed by 0 bases and J by 5 bases, 12 bases remained unmatched. As DNA, the CDR3 is TGTGCCAGCAGCCAAGATCCAGCGGGGACGGTAGGAACCGGGGAGCTGTTTTTT. This sequence encodes CASSQDPAGTVGTGELFF.

The J gene is TRBJ2-7, the V gene TRBV5-1; D ambiguous. This CDR3 has 13 residues. Trimming removed 6 bases at V and 3 bases at J, with 13 bases between. Germline values: CDR1 SGHRS, CDR2 YFSETQ. The CDR3 loop is CASNAEVHYEQYF. The DNA for the CDR3 is TGCGCCAGCAACGCTGAGGTCCACTACGAGCAGTACTTC. The whole variable domain, filled in from reference TRBV5-1 and TRBJ2-7, reads KAGVTQTPRYLIKTRGQQVTLSCSPISGHRSVSWYQQTPGQGLQFLFEYFSETQRNKGNFPGRFSGRQFSNSRSEMNVSTLELGDSALYLCASNAEVHYEQYFGPGTRLTVT.

The chain carries TRBV5-1 and TRBJ1-4; tentatively, D is TRBD1 (5 bases). Trimming took 3 bases from V and 15 from J, leaving 18 bases between them. The CDR3 runs 13 residues. In germline, CDR1 is SGHRS, CDR2 YFSETQ. CDR3 DNA: TGCGCCAGCAGCTCGGGACCCCGAGAAACGTTGTTTTTT. Encoded protein: CASSSGPRETLFF.

CDR3 region: CASSFDRSSNQPQHF. The CDR3 coding sequence is TGTGCCAGCAGTTTTGACAGATCTAGCAATCAGCCCCAGCATTTT. The V gene is TRBV28, the J gene TRBJ1-5; a possible D gene is TRBD1 (5 bases). CDR1 MDHEN and CDR2 SYDVKM come from the germline V gene. This CDR3 spans 15 amino acids. Deletions cut 3 bases from V and 0 bases from J, with 9 bases between.

V and J are TRBV30 and TRBJ2-2; D may be TRBD2 (5 bases). Germline V gene data show CDR1 as GTSNPN and CDR2 as SVGIG (reference sequence). Between the trimmed V and J ends, which lost 2 bases and 6 bases, there was a span of 10 bases. The CDR3 runs to 13 residues. CDR3 DNA: TGTGCCTGGAGTAAAGGAGGCCCCGGGGAGCTGTTTTTT. Protein sequence: CAWSKGGPGELFF.

V and J are TRBV5-6 and TRBJ1-5; tentatively, D is TRBD1 (6 bases). V was clipped by 3 bases and J by 7 bases, with 11 bases between them. CDR3 length equals 13 residues. The V gene's germline CDR1 is SGHDT and CDR2 YYEEEE. The CDR3 DNA sequence: TGTGCCAGCAGCTCGCAGGGGCGGCAGCCCCAGCATTTT. This translates into CASSSQGRQPQHF.

The chain couples TRBV7-2 to TRBJ1-3; perhaps TRBD1 as D (6 bases). Trimming stripped 8 bases from V and 0 bases from J, with 17 bases between. Germline-derived CDR1 and CDR2 are SGHTA and FQGNSA. CDR3 length equals 16 residues. CDR3 loop: CASGTGQPSSGNTIYF. In DNA form, the CDR3 reads TGTGCCAGCGGAACCGGACAGCCTAGCTCTGGAAACACCATATATTTT. Using reference TRBV7-2 and TRBJ1-3 for the parts outside the CDR3, the full variable domain is GAGVSQSPSNKVTEKGKDVELRCDPISGHTALYWYRQSLGQGLEFLIYFQGNSAPDKSGLPSDRFSAERTGGSVSTLTIQRTQQEDSAVYLCASGTGQPSSGNTIYFGEGSWLTVV.

For the CDR3, the DNA is TGTGCCAGCAGCTTAGATCTCGTGAGTACGCAGTATTTT. It codes for CASSLDLVSTQYF. The rearrangement uses TRBV11-2 and TRBJ2-3; D is uncertain. From germline, CDR1 is SGHAT and CDR2 FQNNGV. V lost 0 bases and J lost 8, with 9 bases in between. The CDR3 extends over 13 amino acids.

With respect to this clone: Other DNA sequences in the same sample also yield this CDR3. The chain couples TRBV28 to TRBJ1-1, with D possibly TRBD1 on 6 matching bases. This CDR3 is 12 amino acids long. Deletions cut 4 bases from V and 4 bases from J, with 7 bases between. Germline lookup yields CDR1 MDHEN and CDR2 SYDVKM. CDR3 sequence (DNA): TGTGCCAGCAGTTCCAGGGGCACTGAAGCTTTCTTT. Its protein product is CASSSRGTEAFF.

The chain uses TRBV18 and TRBJ1-6, with TRBD1 matching over 7 bases. The CDR3 is 20 residues long. Germline CDR1 reads KGHSH; CDR2 reads LQKENI. V lost 5 bases to trimming and J lost 5 bases; unmatched junction nucleotides: 21. The CDR3 sequence is CASSLSYGTAMSRNNSPLHF. In DNA form, the CDR3 reads TGTGCCAGCTCATTGTCATATGGGACAGCCATGAGCCGGAATAATTCACCCCTCCACTTT. Full variable domain (outside the CDR3, taken from reference TRBV18 and TRBJ1-6): NAGVMQNPRHLVRRRGQEARLRCSPMKGHSHVYWYRQLPEEGLKFMVYLQKENIIDESGMPKERFSAEFPKEGPSILRIQQVVRGDSAAYFCASSLSYGTAMSRNNSPLHFGNGTRLTVT.

V is TRBV19 and J is TRBJ1-5; possible D gene TRBD1, 6 bases. Looked up from germline, CDR1 is LNHDA and CDR2 is SQIVND (reference sequence). With 7 bases removed from V and 4 bases from J, the gap between germline ends came to 29 bases. The CDR3 is made up of 19 amino acids. CDR3 nucleotide sequence: TGTGCCAGTATAATCGCTTCCGTCCCCGCGGGGACACCGAATCAGCCCCAGCATTTT. It encodes CASIIASVPAGTPNQPQHF.

The chain links TRBV5-4 to TRBJ1-1, with 7 bases identical to TRBD1. Germline V gene lookup returns CDR1 SGHNT and CDR2 YYREEE (reference sequence). The CDR3 is 14 amino acids. V was pared by 4 bases and J by 4 bases, with 7 bases of the junction left unmatched. CDR3 DNA sequence: TGTGCCAGCAGCCCATATAACAGGGGCACTGAAGCTTTCTTT. As protein: CASSPYNRGTEAFF.

This clone was seen only once. J is TRBJ1-2 and V is TRBV5-8; D is ambiguous. The germline CDR1 and CDR2 sequences are SGHTS and YDEGEE. V was clipped by 4 bases and J by 6 bases, with 19 bases between them. The CDR3 runs 15 residues. The CDR3 reads CASSDPRSVWDGYTF. The CDR3 DNA reads as TGTGCCAGCAGCGATCCCCGATCGGTGTGGGATGGCTACACCTTC.

The chain uses TRBV5-1 and TRBJ2-7; D remains ambiguous. The CDR3 runs to 12 residues. Trimming shortened V by 3 bases and J by 3 bases, and 7 bases separated the two germline ends. Germline V gene data show CDR1 as SGHRS and CDR2 as YFSETQ. CDR3 region: CASSSNLYEQYF. CDR3 nucleotide sequence: TGCGCCAGCAGCTCAAACCTCTACGAGCAGTACTTC.

The gene calls are TRBV7-9 and TRBJ2-1; 12 nucleotides align to TRBD1. The CDR3 has 15 residues. Germline lookup yields CDR1 SEHNR and CDR2 FQNEAQ (reference sequence). After removal of 5 bases from V and 8 bases from J, the junction contained 7 bases not matched to a gene. As DNA, the CDR3 is TGTGCCAGCAGCCACAGGGACAGGGGGCGCGATGAGCAGTTCTTC. This sequence encodes CASSHRDRGRDEQFF. The variable domain in full, with the rest retrieved from reference TRBV7-9 and TRBJ2-1, is DTGVSQNPRHKITKRGQNVTFRCDPISEHNRLYWYRQTLGQGPEFLTYFQNEAQLEKSRLLSDRFSAERPKGSFSTLEIQRTEQGDSAMYLCASSHRDRGRDEQFFGPGTRLTVL.

In DNA, the CDR3 is TGTGCCAGCAGTTGGGGTGATGTGAATGAGCAGTTCTTC. Translating it yields CASSWGDVNEQFF. The V and J genes are TRBV28 and TRBJ2-1; no reliable D call. Deletions cut 4 bases from V and 7 bases from J, with 11 bases between. This CDR3 has 13 amino acids. The germline V gene has CDR1 MDHEN and CDR2 SYDVKM. Based on the CDR3 plus reference TRBV28 and TRBJ2-1, the full variable domain is DVKVTQSSRYLVKRTGEKVFLECVQDMDHENMFWYRQDPGLGLRLIYFSYDVKMKEKGDIPEGYSVSREKKERFSLILESASTNQTSMYLCASSWGDVNEQFFGPGTRLTVL.

Comments on this clone: The sample has other DNA sequences that encode this CDR3 too. The chain uses TRBV19 and TRBJ1-5; no firm D call. Looked up from germline, CDR1 is LNHDA and CDR2 is SQIVND (reference sequence). Trimming stripped 0 bases from V and 6 bases from J, with 3 bases between. This CDR3 region has 12 residues. The CDR3 loop reads CASSIEGQPQHF. CDR3 DNA sequence: TGTGCCAGTAGTATAGAAGGTCAGCCCCAGCATTTT.

This clone was recorded only once. This sequence joins TRBV5-1 and TRBJ1-1; D gene ambiguous. This CDR3 is built from 11 residues. Looked up from germline, CDR1 is SGHRS and CDR2 is YFSETQ. The ends were cut back, 4 bases at V and 2 bases at J, with 3 bases in the middle. CDR3 region: CASSANTEAFF. The CDR3 DNA sequence: TGCGCCAGCAGCGCCAACACTGAAGCTTTCTTT.

The chain combines TRBV5-1 with TRBJ1-1, with a tentative D call TRBD1 (6 bases). With 3 bases removed from V and 5 bases from J, the gap between germline ends came to 23 bases. In germline, CDR1 is SGHRS, CDR2 YFSETQ. The CDR3 sequence is 17 residues long. CDR3 region: CASSSIGQGMGYTEAFF. The CDR3 DNA reads as TGCGCCAGCAGCTCCATCGGGCAGGGGATGGGGTATACTGAAGCTTTCTTT.

This chain joins TRBV27 and TRBJ1-5, with unresolved D. The V end was cut by 0 bases, the J end by 9 bases, with 12 bases between. Germline CDR1 reads MNHEY; CDR2 reads SMNVEV (reference sequence). CDR3 size: 14 residues. The CDR3 loop is CASSLSPPMGPQHF. The CDR3 bases are TGTGCCAGCAGTTTATCACCACCCATGGGGCCCCAGCATTTT.

This chain uses TRBV11-2 with TRBJ2-1; the D gene is possibly TRBD1 (5 bases). The V gene lost 2 bases and the J gene lost 11 bases, with 19 bases spanning the gap. This CDR3 contains 15 residues. The germline gives CDR1 SGHAT, CDR2 FQNNGV. The chain's CDR3 is CASSLMKRNLGQQFF. CDR3 nucleotides: TGTGCCAGCAGCTTAATGAAGCGAAACTTGGGGCAGCAGTTCTTC.

This clone was detected a few times. This sample also contains other DNA sequences that code for the same CDR3. The chain is built from TRBV5-1 and TRBJ2-6, with D unresolved. The CDR3 covers 15 residues. Germline V lookup: CDR1 SGHRS, CDR2 YFSETQ. V lost 0 bases, J lost 0 bases, and 4 bases lay in between. The CDR3 DNA reads as TGCGCCAGCAGCTTGGTTAGCTCTGGGGCCAACGTCCTGACTTTC. Its protein product is CASSLVSSGANVLTF.